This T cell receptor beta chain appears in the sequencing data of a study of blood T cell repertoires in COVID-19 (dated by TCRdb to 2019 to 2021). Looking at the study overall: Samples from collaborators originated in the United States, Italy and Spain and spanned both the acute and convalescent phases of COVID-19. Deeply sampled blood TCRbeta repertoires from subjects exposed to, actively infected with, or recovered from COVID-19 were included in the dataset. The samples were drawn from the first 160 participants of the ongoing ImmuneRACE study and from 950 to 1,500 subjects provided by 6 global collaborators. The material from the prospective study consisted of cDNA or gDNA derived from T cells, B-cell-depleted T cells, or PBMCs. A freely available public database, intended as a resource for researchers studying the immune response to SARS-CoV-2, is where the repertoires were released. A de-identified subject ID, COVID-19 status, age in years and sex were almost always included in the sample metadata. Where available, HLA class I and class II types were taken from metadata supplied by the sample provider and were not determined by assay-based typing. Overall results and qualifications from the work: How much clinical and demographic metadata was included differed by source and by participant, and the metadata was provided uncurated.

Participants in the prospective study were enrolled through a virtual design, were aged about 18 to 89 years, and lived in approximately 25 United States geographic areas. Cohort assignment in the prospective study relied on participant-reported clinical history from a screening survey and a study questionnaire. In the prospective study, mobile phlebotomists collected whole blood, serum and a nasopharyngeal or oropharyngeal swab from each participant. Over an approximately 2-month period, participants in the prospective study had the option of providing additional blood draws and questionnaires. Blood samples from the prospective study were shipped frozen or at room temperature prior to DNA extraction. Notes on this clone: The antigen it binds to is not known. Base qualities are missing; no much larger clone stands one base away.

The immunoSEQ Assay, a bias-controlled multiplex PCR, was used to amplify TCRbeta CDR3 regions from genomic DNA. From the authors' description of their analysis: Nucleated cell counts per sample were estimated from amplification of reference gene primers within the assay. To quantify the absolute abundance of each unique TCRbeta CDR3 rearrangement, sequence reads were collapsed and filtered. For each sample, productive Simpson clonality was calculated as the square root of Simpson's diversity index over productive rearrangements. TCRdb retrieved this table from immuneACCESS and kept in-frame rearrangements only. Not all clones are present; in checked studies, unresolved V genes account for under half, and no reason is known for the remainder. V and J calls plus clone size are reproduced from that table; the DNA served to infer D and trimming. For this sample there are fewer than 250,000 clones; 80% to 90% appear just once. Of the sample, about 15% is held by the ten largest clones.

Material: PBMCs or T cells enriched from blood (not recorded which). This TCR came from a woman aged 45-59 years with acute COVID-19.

The CDR3: CASSLLVGTSTDTQYF. The nucleotide sequence is TGTGCCAGCAGTTTATTAGTCGGGACTAGCACAGATACGCAGTATTTT. The rearrangement combines TRBV27 with TRBJ2-3; a tentative D match to TRBD2 spans 6 bases. The CDR3 goes from the cysteine to the phenylalanine over 16 residues. Left in the record is the CDR3 DNA by itself, 48 bases read in frame from the first base. A distance of 11 bases separates the germline ends of V and J, which lose 1 base and 0 bases respectively. From a lookup of the germline V gene (reference sequence), CDR1 and CDR2 are MNHEY and SMNVEV.